This TCR beta chain was documented in a study of blood T cell repertoires in COVID-19. Germline CDR1 reads SEHNR; CDR2 reads FQNEAQ (reference sequence). V was cut by 6 bases and J by 2 bases, with 17 bases left in between. This CDR3 is 15 amino acids long. The protocol was immunoSEQ multiplex PCR, while the TCRdb copy is restricted to in-frame clones and leaves out a portion. The table shows hundreds of thousands of clones, with around 84% occurring only once. This TCR was sampled from a man in his forties who had recovered from COVID-19. The J gene is TRBJ2-7, the V gene TRBV7-9; tentatively, D is TRBD1 (6 bases). Sequencing was carried out using PBMCs or T cells enriched from blood (not recorded which). The CDR3 here is CASSFRQATTYEQYF. The CDR3, as DNA: TGTGCCAGCAGTTTCCGACAGGCAACCACCTACGAGCAGTACTTC.